These 20 T cell receptor beta chains originate from one sample sequenced in a study of blood T cells in healthy people across ages. The use of a sample-barcoded 5' primer and a J-beta primer mix characterized a second PCR of 7 to 11 cycles. One entry per CDR3 protein results from TCRdb running MiXCR on the 5' RACE reads. Of under 2,000,000 distinct CDR3 sequences in the sample, around 50% were seen once. The specimen sequenced was blood. These receptors came from a woman in her thirties or forties in good health.

This clonotype has a handful of counts. Mismatch with germline at one junction end may stem from a read error. The J gene is TRBJ2-7, the V gene TRBV10-3, with D possibly matching TRBD1 (5 bases). There are 13 residues in the CDR3. The germline V gene has CDR1 ENHRY and CDR2 SYGVKD. The DNA for the CDR3 is TGTGCCATCAGTGGGACACCCTCCGACGAGCAGTACTTC. This gives the protein CAISGTPSDEQYF.

This clonotype was detected a few times. This chain joins TRBV6-2 or TRBV6-3 and TRBJ2-7; TRBD1 agrees at 7 bases. Germline V gives CDR1 MNHEY, CDR2 SVGEGT. Trimming took 3 bases from V and 3 from J; bases not matched to a gene: 5. The CDR3 is 14 amino acids. The CDR3 here is CASSYKGALYEQYF. As DNA, the CDR3 is TGTGCCAGCAGTTATAAGGGGGCACTCTACGAGCAGTACTTC.

The CDR3: CASSLKLAGGEQFF. DNA for the CDR3: TGTGCCAGCAGTTTAAAACTAGCGGGGGGAGAGCAGTTCTTC. The chain uses TRBV28 and TRBJ2-1; 12 nucleotides match TRBD2. The CDR3 spans 14 residues. The J segment lost 10 bases and the V segment lost 2 bases, leaving 3 bases of the junction unmatched. Looked up from germline, CDR1 is MDHEN and CDR2 is SYDVKM.

V and J are TRBV29-1 and TRBJ2-1, with 7 bases fitting TRBD2. Germline lookup yields CDR1 SQVTM and CDR2 ANQGSEA. CDR3 length equals 15 residues. Losses at the gene ends were 0 bases for V and 4 bases for J; bases not matched to a gene: 6. CDR3 coding DNA: TGCAGCGTTGAAGATGGACTAGTCCGGTACAATGAGCAGTTCTTC. This sequence encodes CSVEDGLVRYNEQFF.

The rearrangement uses TRBV12-3 or TRBV12-4 and TRBJ2-3; D possibly corresponds to TRBD2 (5 bases). The CDR3 has 13 residues. V was cut by 8 bases and J by 4 bases, with 13 bases left in between. The CDR3 sequence is CASGYGESDTQYF. CDR3 DNA: TGTGCCAGCGGCTACGGGGAATCAGATACGCAGTATTTT.

This clonotype has more than one count but fewer than ten. V and J are TRBV27 and TRBJ1-2, with D perhaps TRBD1 (6 bases). Trimming shortened V by 6 bases and J by 3 bases, and 11 bases separated the two germline ends. The germline V gene has CDR1 MNHEY and CDR2 SMNVEV (reference sequence). CDR3 length equals 13 residues. CDR3 sequence: CASRSGEYYGYTF. For the CDR3, the DNA is TGTGCCAGCAGATCAGGGGAGTACTATGGCTACACCTTC.

This clonotype was recorded once. The genes are TRBV6-2 or TRBV6-3 and TRBJ1-1, with TRBD1 matching 9 bases. The CDR3 has 16 amino acids. Unmatched junction bases numbered 9, after V lost 6 bases and J lost 1 base. Germline V gene lookup returns CDR1 MNHEY and CDR2 SVGEGT. Written as DNA, the CDR3 is TGTGCCAGCAGGGGACAGGGACTCCCTTCGAACACTGAAGCTTTCTTT. This sequence encodes CASRGQGLPSNTEAFF.

This clonotype came up a few times. This chain uses TRBV20-1 with TRBJ2-5; the D gene is possibly TRBD1 (6 bases). Germline-derived CDR1 and CDR2 are DFQATT and SNEGSKA (reference sequence). The CDR3 contains 15 residues. V lost 0 bases to trimming and J lost 5 bases, with 16 bases between them. CDR3: CSARDHRASGETQYF. DNA for the CDR3: TGCAGTGCTAGAGATCACAGGGCGAGTGGGGAGACCCAGTACTTC.

V and J are TRBV12-3 or TRBV12-4 and TRBJ1-2; D is perhaps TRBD1 (5 bases). The CDR3 is made up of 13 amino acids. V was trimmed by 5 bases and J by 8 bases, leaving 15 bases between them. The CDR3 is CASSPSGGRGYTF. The CDR3 DNA reads as TGTGCCAGCAGTCCCTCGGGGGGTCGAGGCTACACCTTC.

Notes on this clonotype: Relative to the germline gene, one junction end is altered; a read error may explain this. V usage is TRBV7-2 and J usage is TRBJ2-7; 7 positions match TRBD1. This CDR3 has 15 residues. Germline V gives CDR1 SGHTA, CDR2 FQGNSA. The CDR3 is CASSFPGQLVYGQYF. The CDR3 nucleotides read TGTGCCAGCAGCTTCCCGGGACAGCTCGTTTACGGGCAGTACTTC.

This clonotype is a singleton in its sample. This chain uses TRBV5-1 with TRBJ2-3, with D perhaps TRBD2 (5 bases). Germline CDR1 and CDR2: SGHRS and YFSETQ. The length of the CDR3 is 15 residues. V shed 4 bases and J shed 0 bases, with 12 bases lying between them. The CDR3 sequence: CASSPSPTSTDTQYF. DNA of the CDR3: TGCGCCAGCAGCCCTAGCCCAACTAGCACAGATACGCAGTATTTT.

The genes are TRBV4-2 and TRBJ2-1; 9 bases are a match to TRBD1. The CDR3 has 16 residues. The J segment lost 8 bases and the V segment lost 1 base, leaving 9 bases of the junction unmatched. CDR1 and CDR2 from the germline V gene are LGHNA and YNFKEQ. The CDR3: CASSQVGTGRSDEQFF. The DNA for the CDR3 is TGTGCCAGCAGCCAAGTGGGGACAGGGAGGAGTGATGAGCAGTTCTTC.

CDR3 sequence reads: CSVKRFMNTEAFF. The CDR3 DNA sequence: TGCAGCGTTAAAAGGTTCATGAACACTGAAGCTTTCTTT. This chain uses TRBV29-1 with TRBJ1-1, with D uncertain. In germline, CDR1 is SQVTM, CDR2 ANQGSEA. Trimming cost V 5 bases and J 0 bases, with 10 bases left between them. This CDR3 comprises 13 residues. Variable domain in full (rest from reference TRBV29-1 and TRBJ1-1): SAVISQKPSRDICQRGTSLTIQCQVDSQVTMMFWYRQQPGQSLTLIATANQGSEATYESGFVIDKFPISRPNLTFSTLTVSNMSPEDSSIYLCSVKRFMNTEAFFGQGTRLTVV.

The CDR3 protein is CSARSGQGAIEKLFF. DNA for the CDR3: TGCAGTGCTAGATCCGGACAGGGGGCGATCGAAAAACTGTTTTTT. The chain carries TRBV20-1 and TRBJ1-4, with 11 bases lining up with TRBD1. The CDR3 extends over 15 amino acids. V was clipped by 2 bases and J by 8 bases; unmatched bases: 7. CDR1 is DFQATT, CDR2 SNEGSKA, per germline (reference sequence).

The rearrangement links TRBV20-1 to TRBJ2-5; 16 nucleotides match TRBD2. The trim removed 6 bases at V and 6 bases at J, leaving 13 bases unmatched. Looked up from germline, CDR1 is DFQATT and CDR2 is SNEGSKA (reference sequence). The CDR3 extends over 17 amino acids. This chain's CDR3 is CSASDPGLAGGPKTQYF. The CDR3 DNA sequence: TGCAGTGCCTCGGACCCGGGACTAGCGGGGGGGCCGAAGACCCAGTACTTC.

V usage is TRBV19 and J usage is TRBJ2-3; no definite D call. V was clipped by 2 bases and J by 0 bases, with 9 bases between them. This CDR3 region has 15 residues. Germline lookup yields CDR1 LNHDA and CDR2 SQIVND (reference sequence). The CDR3 nucleotides read TGTGCCAGTAGTATAACCGGATTTAGCACAGATACGCAGTATTTT. Its translation: CASSITGFSTDTQYF.

The genes are TRBV12-3 or TRBV12-4 and TRBJ1-2; TRBD1 might be the D (6 bases). This CDR3 spans 14 amino acids. V shed 8 bases and J shed 8 bases, with 21 bases lying between them. CDR3 bases: TGTGCCAGCGGCCTCGGGGGGCTAGCGCTGGGCTACACCTTC. Residues: CASGLGGLALGYTF.

Only a few counts were recorded for this clonotype. J is TRBJ2-1 and V is TRBV29-1; TRBD2 is a possible D gene (6 bases). The germline V gene encodes CDR1 SQVTM and CDR2 ANQGSEA. Trimming stripped 7 bases from V and 10 bases from J, with 17 bases between. This CDR3 is 12 amino acids long. This chain's CDR3 is CSDLGGTAEQFF. The CDR3 DNA reads TGCAGCGACCTAGGAGGGACCGCGGAGCAGTTCTTC.

Only a few counts were recorded for this clonotype. The chain combines TRBV5-1 with TRBJ2-1; 8 bases are a match to TRBD2. The CDR3 runs to 14 residues. V shed 2 bases and J 9 bases; nucleotides not matched to a gene: 7. CDR1 SGHRS and CDR2 YFSETQ come from the germline V gene. This chain's CDR3 is CASSFSGGPAEQFF. In DNA, the CDR3 is TGCGCCAGCAGCTTCTCGGGGGGGCCAGCTGAGCAGTTCTTC.

This clonotype was detected only once. J is TRBJ2-5 and V is TRBV2; 9 positions match TRBD2. The ends lost 4 bases at V and 5 bases at J; junction bases unmatched: 8. The CDR3 spans 15 residues. Looked up from germline, CDR1 is SNHLY and CDR2 is FYNNEI. The CDR3 is CASSVQAGGVETQYF. CDR3 nucleotide sequence: TGTGCCAGCAGTGTGCAAGCGGGGGGCGTCGAGACCCAGTACTTC.